The 25 T cell receptor beta chains given below trace back to one sample, sequenced in a study of blood T cell repertoires in COVID-19. Sequencing used immunoSEQ multiplex PCR; TCRdb keeps in-frame clones, though not all of them. Of roughly 40,000 clones in the sample, roughly three quarters were seen once. The sequencing sample was made of peripheral blood. The receptor set was obtained from an elderly woman with acute or convalescent COVID-19.

This clone was seen a single time. The gene calls are TRBV5-1 and TRBJ1-1; D unresolved. Trimming stripped 0 bases from V and 3 bases from J, with 9 bases between. The CDR3 covers 14 residues. Germline CDR1 SGHRS, CDR2 YFSETQ. The DNA for the CDR3 is TGCGCCAGCAGCTTGGTAACAGCCGACACTGAAGCTTTCTTT. Encoded protein: CASSLVTADTEAFF. The complete variable domain, with remaining parts taken from reference TRBV5-1 and TRBJ1-1, reads KAGVTQTPRYLIKTRGQQVTLSCSPISGHRSVSWYQQTPGQGLQFLFEYFSETQRNKGNFPGRFSGRQFSNSRSEMNVSTLELGDSALYLCASSLVTADTEAFFGQGTRLTVV.

This chain uses TRBV27 with TRBJ2-7; 11 bases fit TRBD2. V shed 3 bases, J shed 2 bases, and the junction held 6 bases outside the gene matches. CDR3 size: 16 residues. The germline V gene has CDR1 MNHEY and CDR2 SMNVEV (reference sequence). This CDR3 reads CASSLYGTSGTYEQYF. In DNA, the CDR3 is TGTGCCAGCAGTTTGTATGGGACTAGCGGTACCTACGAGCAGTACTTC.

The rearrangement joins TRBV9 to TRBJ1-1; possible D gene TRBD1, 5 bases. Germline V gene sequence: CDR1 SGDLS, CDR2 YYNGEE. Trimming cost V 4 bases and J 2 bases, with 15 bases left between them. CDR3 length: 15 residues. The CDR3 sequence is CASSMRTDINTEAFF. The CDR3 DNA follows: TGTGCCAGCAGCATGAGGACGGACATTAACACTGAAGCTTTCTTT. Filled out from reference TRBV9 and TRBJ1-1, the complete variable domain reads DSGVTQTPKHLITATGQRVTLRCSPRSGDLSVYWYQQSLDQGLQFLIQYYNGEERAKGNILERFSAQQFPDLHSELNLSSLELGDSALYFCASSMRTDINTEAFFGQGTRLTVV.

The chain carries TRBV11-2 and TRBJ1-4; no clear D gene. In germline, CDR1 is SGHAT, CDR2 FQNNGV. The CDR3 spans 15 residues. V was cut by 1 base and J by 3 bases, with 9 bases left in between. This CDR3 is CASSLGAGANEKLFF. The CDR3 nucleotides are TGTGCCAGCAGCTTAGGGGCGGGAGCTAATGAAAAACTGTTTTTT.

This sequence joins TRBV25-1 and TRBJ1-1; D is unresolved. V was pared by 2 bases and J by 1 base, with 5 bases between. The CDR3 spans 13 residues. Per germline, CDR1 MGHDK and CDR2 SYGVNS. CDR3 residues: CASSEPPNTEAFF. As DNA, the CDR3 is TGTGCCAGCAGTGAACCTCCGAACACTGAAGCTTTCTTT.

The rearrangement links TRBV27 to TRBJ2-7; TRBD1 might be the D (5 bases). The CDR3 has 12 residues. Germline-derived CDR1 and CDR2 are MNHEY and SMNVEV (reference sequence). V lost 8 bases, J lost 3 bases, and 11 bases lay in between. CDR3 residues: CASSLTGYEQYF. In nucleotides, the CDR3 is TGTGCCAGCTCCTTAACAGGCTACGAGCAGTACTTC.

V and J are TRBV5-6 and TRBJ2-3, with D possibly TRBD2 on 5 matching bases. Per germline, CDR1 SGHDT and CDR2 YYEEEE. The CDR3 loop spans 13 amino acids. The V gene lost 1 base and the J gene lost 4 bases, with 7 bases spanning the gap. CDR3 DNA: TGTGCCAGCAGCTTGATGCGGGCAGATACGCAGTATTTT. This sequence encodes CASSLMRADTQYF.

This chain connects TRBV4-2 to TRBJ2-5; D is unclear. Trimming pared 1 base from V and 2 bases from J, leaving 8 bases between. Germline V CDR1 and CDR2: LGHNA, YNFKEQ. CDR3 size: 14 residues. The CDR3 protein is CASSQGLTQETQYF. The CDR3 DNA is TGTGCCAGCAGCCAAGGACTCACTCAAGAGACCCAGTACTTC.

There are a few counts of this clone. The gene calls are TRBV19 and TRBJ1-1; no reliable D call. Germline assignment: CDR1 LNHDA and CDR2 SQIVND (reference sequence). This CDR3 comprises 12 residues. V was clipped by 1 base and J by 11 bases, with 11 bases between them. CDR3 nucleotide sequence: TGTGCCAGTAGTATAGTTGAGAGCGCGGCTTTCTTT. The encoded protein is CASSIVESAAFF.

J is TRBJ2-5 and V is TRBV6-5; 9 nucleotides match TRBD2. The germline CDR1 and CDR2 sequences are MNHEY and SVGAGI. The CDR3 length is 15 residues. J gave up 3 bases and V 1 base, and 3 bases lay outside the gene matches. This CDR3 reads CASSYFLAGKETQYF. In DNA form, the CDR3 reads TGTGCCAGCAGTTACTTCCTAGCGGGAAAAGAGACCCAGTACTTC.

V gene TRBV3-1 (or the pseudogene TRBV3-2) combines with J gene TRBJ2-3; 16 nucleotides agree with TRBD2. The CDR3 has 17 amino acids. The V gene end was trimmed by 3 bases and the J gene end by 2 bases; junction bases not matched to a gene: 2. Germline loops: CDR1 LGHDT, CDR2 YNNKEL (reference sequence). CDR3 coding DNA: TGTGCCAGCAGCCAGGGACTAGCGGGAGGGTACACAGATACGCAGTATTTT. Translation: CASSQGLAGGYTDTQYF.

The genes are TRBV3-1 (or the pseudogene TRBV3-2) and TRBJ1-1, with a possible D match to TRBD1 (5 bases). The CDR3 extends over 11 amino acids. V lost 1 base and J lost 11, with 8 bases in between. The germline gives CDR1 LGHDT, CDR2 YNNKEL (reference sequence). CDR3 protein: CASSQGQSAFF. The CDR3 DNA reads as TGTGCCAGCAGCCAAGGACAGTCCGCTTTCTTT.

V gene TRBV12-3 or TRBV12-4 combines with J gene TRBJ2-1, with D possibly TRBD2 on 5 matching bases. Trimming removed 7 bases at V and 13 bases at J, with 17 bases between. The CDR3 is 12 amino acids. The CDR3: CASNLRRTHQFF. In DNA, the CDR3 is TGTGCCAGCAACTTAAGACGGACTCACCAGTTCTTC.

This clone was counted at least ten times. This chain joins TRBV27 and TRBJ1-4; D not resolved. The germline gives CDR1 MNHEY, CDR2 SMNVEV (reference sequence). The V end lost 6 bases, the J end lost 6 bases, and 14 bases lay between the germline ends. The CDR3 totals 14 residues. Here the CDR3 DNA reads TGTGCCAGCAGCAGACGCTCAGGCCATGAAAAACTGTTTTTT. Its protein is CASSRRSGHEKLFF.

The chain combines TRBV19 with TRBJ2-5; D is possibly TRBD2 (5 bases). Germline loops: CDR1 LNHDA, CDR2 SQIVND (reference sequence). With 6 bases removed from V and 1 base from J, the gap between germline ends came to 15 bases. The CDR3 length is 15 residues. The CDR3 spells CASRTFREGQETQYF. CDR3 in DNA: TGTGCCAGTAGGACCTTCCGCGAGGGCCAAGAGACCCAGTACTTC.

The rearrangement joins TRBV7-8 to TRBJ1-1; D may be TRBD1 (5 bases). Trimming shortened V by 5 bases and J by 1 base, and 8 bases separated the two germline ends. There are 13 residues in the CDR3. From germline, CDR1 is SGHVS and CDR2 FQNEAQ. Written as DNA, the CDR3 is TGTGCCAGCAGCCGTGGGGCGAACACTGAAGCTTTCTTT. This gives the protein CASSRGANTEAFF. The whole variable domain, remainder taken from reference TRBV7-8 and TRBJ1-1, is GAGVSQSPRYKVAKRGQDVALRCDPISGHVSLFWYQQALGQGPEFLTYFQNEAQLDKSGLPSDRFFAERPEGSVSTLKIQRTQQEDSAVYLCASSRGANTEAFFGQGTRLTVV.

This sequence joins TRBV10-1 and TRBJ2-3; 10 bases are shared with TRBD2. The germline gives CDR1 WNHNN, CDR2 SYGVQD (reference sequence). The CDR3 totals 15 residues. Trimming cost V 3 bases and J 5 bases; bases outside gene matches: 5. The CDR3 sequence is CASSEAGGPGDTQYF. The CDR3 coding sequence is TGCGCCAGCAGTGAAGCGGGAGGGCCTGGAGATACGCAGTATTTT.

The J gene is TRBJ1-5, the V gene TRBV7-7, with TRBD1 as a possible D gene (5 bases). The V and J ends lost 2 bases and 11 bases respectively, with 13 bases between them. This CDR3 spans 13 amino acids. In germline, CDR1 is SSHAT, CDR2 FNYEAQ (reference sequence). In nucleotides, the CDR3 is TGTGCCAGCAGCTTAAGTGACGGGGGAGCCCAGCATTTT. Translation gives CASSLSDGGAQHF.

J is TRBJ2-1 and V is TRBV21-1; the table's D gene call, TRBD2, was not cross checked with the DNA. TRBV21-1 constitutes a pseudogene. The CDR3 loop spans 16 amino acids. CDR3 bases: TGTGCCAGCACCGTCGGGGAGAGGGGACTATACAATGAGCAGTTCTTC. Translated: CASTVGERGLYNEQFF.

The J gene is TRBJ2-1, the V gene TRBV6-5, with 9 bases fitting TRBD2. The length of the CDR3 is 13 residues. V lost 6 bases and J lost 7; bases outside the gene matches: 4. Germline V gene sequence: CDR1 MNHEY, CDR2 SVGAGI. This CDR3 is CASRAGGRNEQFF. The CDR3 nucleotides read TGTGCCAGCAGGGCGGGAGGGCGGAATGAGCAGTTCTTC.

The V call is TRBV6-5, the J call TRBJ2-7; D perhaps matches TRBD1 (7 bases). Trimming stripped 11 bases from V and 4 bases from J, with 15 bases between. The CDR3 contains 12 residues. Germline-derived CDR1 and CDR2 are MNHEY and SVGAGI. The CDR3 DNA reads TGTGCCGCAGGGGGGAATTTTTACGAGCAGTACTTC. The encoded protein is CAAGGNFYEQYF.

The chain couples TRBV18 to TRBJ2-7; tentative D call: TRBD1 (6 bases). The V end was cut by 3 bases, the J end by 3 bases, with 9 bases between. This CDR3 comprises 13 residues. CDR1 is KGHSH and CDR2 is LQKENI in the germline V gene. The CDR3 nucleotides are TGTGCCAGCTCACCGACAGGAGACTACGAGCAGTACTTC. It translates to CASSPTGDYEQYF.

This sequence joins TRBV18 and TRBJ1-1; 11 bases fit TRBD1. V lost 0 bases and J lost 5; bases outside the gene matches: 2. CDR3 size: 15 residues. Germline V lookup: CDR1 KGHSH, CDR2 LQKENI. CDR3 DNA sequence: TGTGCCAGCTCACCACCCGGGACAGGGGGGACTGAAGCTTTCTTT. Encoded protein: CASSPPGTGGTEAFF.

The chain uses TRBV7-8 and TRBJ2-1; D gene ambiguous. The CDR3 consists of 13 residues. Trimming took off 1 base at V and 5 bases at J, with 6 bases between the two ends. Germline lookup yields CDR1 SGHVS and CDR2 FQNEAQ. CDR3 nucleotide sequence: TGTGCCAGCAGCTTAGACAGACACAATGAGCAGTTCTTC. Encoded protein: CASSLDRHNEQFF.

The chain is built from TRBV7-9 and TRBJ1-3; D call uncertain. Germline V CDR1 and CDR2: SEHNR, FQNEAQ (reference sequence). V lost 0 bases and J 3 bases, leaving 9 bases between the germline ends. This CDR3 has 15 residues. CDR3 in DNA: TGTGCCAGCAGCTTAGCGCTAGGGAGTGGAAACACCATATATTTT. Its translation: CASSLALGSGNTIYF.